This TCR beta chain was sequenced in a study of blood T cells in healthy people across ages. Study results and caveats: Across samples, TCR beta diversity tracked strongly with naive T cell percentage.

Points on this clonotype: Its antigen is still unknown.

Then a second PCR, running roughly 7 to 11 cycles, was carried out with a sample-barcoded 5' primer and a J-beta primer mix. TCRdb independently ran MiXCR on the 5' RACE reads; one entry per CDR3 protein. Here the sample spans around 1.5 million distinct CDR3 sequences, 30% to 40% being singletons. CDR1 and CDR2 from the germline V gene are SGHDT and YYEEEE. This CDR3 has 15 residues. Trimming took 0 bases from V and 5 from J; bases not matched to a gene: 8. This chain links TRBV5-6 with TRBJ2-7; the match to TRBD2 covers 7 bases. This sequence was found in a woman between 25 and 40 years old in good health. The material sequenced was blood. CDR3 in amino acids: CASSLVDGRNHEQYF. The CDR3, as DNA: TGTGCCAGCAGCTTGGTCGACGGGAGGAACCACGAGCAGTACTTC.